This T cell receptor beta chain was observed in a study of T cell repertoires in cytomegalovirus infection. Turning to the study itself: It can be stated that public TCR beta signatures indicated CMV infection as well as a matching HLA type. Overall study findings and caveats: Public TCR beta family frequency separated CMV-and-HLA carriers, including in an independent cohort. Within the response measured ex vivo, HLA-C-restricted CMV-specific TCR beta clonotypes were dominant.

In the case of this clonotype: What it recognizes is unknown.

The CDR3 has 14 amino acids. CDR1 is SGHDT and CDR2 is YYEEEE in the germline V gene. V lost 4 bases, J lost 5 bases, and 9 bases stayed unmatched. A single record per CDR3 protein comes from TCRdb applying MiXCR to the reads. The sample carries more than 250,000 distinct CDR3 sequences, 25% recorded once. The chain is built from TRBV5-6 and TRBJ2-7, with TRBD2 matching over 7 bases. The source of this sequence is a human donor in good health (CMV status not recorded). Some clones in this sample may be carry-over from other donors' samples. The starting material was cultured PBMCs, obtained from culture after CMV antigen stimulation. The CDR3 DNA follows: TGTGCCAGCAGCCCGATAGGACTAGGGGACGAGCAGTACTTC. Translating it yields CASSPIGLGDEQYF.